These 32 T cell receptor beta chains were sequenced from one sample in a study of blood T cell repertoires in COVID-19. Some clones are missing from TCRdb's copy, which holds only in-frame ones; the method was immunoSEQ multiplex PCR. The data show fewer than 650,000 clones, with 85% to 90% seen just once and about 8.2% held by the top ten. The specimen sequenced was peripheral blood. The receptors were gathered from a woman in her forties or fifties with COVID-19, enrolled during active disease.

This chain connects TRBV19 to TRBJ1-3; the D is unclear. The CDR3 runs 12 residues. Germline CDR1 and CDR2: LNHDA and SQIVND (reference sequence). Deletions cut 7 bases from V and 8 bases from J, with 12 bases between. CDR3 sequence: CASTSPTDTIYF. CDR3 bases: TGTGCCAGTACCTCCCCCACGGACACCATATATTTT.

The chain combines TRBV6-6 with TRBJ2-7, with 7 nucleotides matching TRBD1. CDR3 length: 16 amino acids. J was trimmed by 3 bases and V by 0 bases; bases with no gene match: 8. The V gene's germline CDR1 is MNHNY and CDR2 SVGAGI (reference sequence). The CDR3 region has the DNA TGTGCCAGCAGTTACTCGTTCCGACAGGGTCACTACGAGCAGTACTTC. Translated: CASSYSFRQGHYEQYF.

The chain has TRBV6-6 and TRBJ2-7; TRBD2 agrees at 8 bases. Per germline, CDR1 MNHNY and CDR2 SVGAGI (reference sequence). This CDR3 has 15 residues. J was trimmed by 2 bases and V by 6 bases; bases with no gene match: 9. CDR3 sequence (DNA): TGTGCCAGCAGCCGGGGGGGAACTGAGACCTACGAGCAGTACTTC. Amino acids: CASSRGGTETYEQYF.

This clone was observed a few times. V is TRBV27 and J is TRBJ2-3; perhaps TRBD2 as D (6 bases). Trimming left V 6 bases short and J 0 bases short, with 16 bases between. Germline V gives CDR1 MNHEY, CDR2 SMNVEV (reference sequence). The CDR3 loop spans 16 amino acids. In DNA, the CDR3 is TGTGCCAGCAGCCCAGGGATAGCGGCAAGCACAGATACGCAGTATTTT. As protein: CASSPGIAASTDTQYF.

CDR3 in amino acids: CASQRRERTGELFF. CDR3 in DNA: TGTGCCAGCCAGCGCCGAGAAAGGACCGGGGAGCTGTTTTTT. The gene calls are TRBV3-1 (or the pseudogene TRBV3-2) and TRBJ2-2; D uncertain. CDR3 length equals 14 residues. CDR1 LGHDT and CDR2 YNNKEL come from the germline V gene (reference sequence). The V end lost 8 bases, the J end lost 5 bases, and 15 bases lay between the germline ends.

The chain is built from TRBV15 and TRBJ1-1; TRBD1 might be the D (6 bases). In germline, CDR1 is LNHNV, CDR2 YYDKDF (reference sequence). V shed 3 bases and J shed 0 bases, with 11 bases lying between them. This CDR3 is 15 amino acids long. CDR3: CATSRGGTLNTEAFF. DNA for the CDR3: TGTGCCACCAGCAGGGGGGGGACACTGAACACTGAAGCTTTCTTT.

This chain links TRBV7-9 with TRBJ1-4; 11 bases are a match to TRBD1. Trimming at V came to 1 base and at J to 6 bases, leaving 4 bases not matched to a gene. The CDR3 consists of 16 residues. Germline loops: CDR1 SEHNR, CDR2 FQNEAQ (reference sequence). The CDR3 sequence: CASSLDRGQGDEKLFF. CDR3 DNA: TGTGCCAGCAGCTTAGATAGGGGACAGGGGGATGAAAAACTGTTTTTT. Full variable domain (rest looked up from reference TRBV7-9 and TRBJ1-4): DTGVSQNPRHKITKRGQNVTFRCDPISEHNRLYWYRQTLGQGPEFLTYFQNEAQLEKSRLLSDRFSAERPKGSFSTLEIQRTEQGDSAMYLCASSLDRGQGDEKLFFGSGTQLSVL.

Comments on this clone: Other nucleotide sequences from this sample produce the same CDR3. This sequence joins TRBV28 and TRBJ2-7; D remains ambiguous. The germline V and J ends were trimmed by 3 bases and 1 base, with 4 bases remaining between them. CDR1 and CDR2 (germline): MDHEN, SYDVKM. The CDR3 contains 12 residues. CDR3 in amino acids: CASSFGSYEQYF. CDR3 coding DNA: TGTGCCAGCAGTTTCGGGTCCTACGAGCAGTACTTC.

The chain couples TRBV9 to TRBJ1-2, with a tentative D call TRBD1 (5 bases). Looked up from germline, CDR1 is SGDLS and CDR2 is YYNGEE. V was clipped by 4 bases and J by 4 bases, with 11 bases between them. This CDR3 region has 13 residues. As DNA, the CDR3 is TGTGCCAGCAGCCCTGACAGCTTCTATGGCTACACCTTC. Its translation: CASSPDSFYGYTF.

CDR3 region: CASSQVGFSSGPDTQYF. The CDR3 region has the DNA TGTGCCAGCAGCCAAGTAGGTTTTTCGAGCGGCCCAGATACGCAGTATTTT. V is TRBV3-1 (or the pseudogene TRBV3-2) and J is TRBJ2-3; the D gene is possibly TRBD2 (5 bases). CDR1 and CDR2 from the germline V gene are LGHDT and YNNKEL (reference sequence). With 1 base removed from V and 4 bases from J, the gap between germline ends came to 18 bases. The CDR3 totals 17 residues.

The gene calls are TRBV30 and TRBJ2-7; D not resolved. V gave up 2 bases and J gave up 1 base, with 12 bases separating them. Germline V CDR1 and CDR2: GTSNPN, SVGIG (reference sequence). The CDR3 is 14 residues long. CDR3 DNA: TGTGCCTGGAGTCGCGATATTTTGTCCTACGAGCAGTACTTC. Its protein is CAWSRDILSYEQYF. The variable domain in full, with the rest retrieved from reference TRBV30 and TRBJ2-7, is SQTIHQWPATLVQPVGSPLSLECTVEGTSNPNLYWYRQAAGRGLQLLFYSVGIGQISSEVPQNLSASRPQDRQFILSSKKLLLSDSGFYLCAWSRDILSYEQYFGPGTRLTVT.

The chain uses TRBV5-1 and TRBJ2-7; D is unclear. V was cut by 2 bases and J by 1 base, with 4 bases left in between. Germline V gene data show CDR1 as SGHRS and CDR2 as YFSETQ. The CDR3 consists of 12 residues. Here the CDR3 reads CASSFLSYEQYF. The DNA of the CDR3 is TGCGCCAGCAGCTTCCTGTCCTACGAGCAGTACTTC. Together with reference TRBV5-1 and TRBJ2-7, the CDR3 gives the full variable domain: KAGVTQTPRYLIKTRGQQVTLSCSPISGHRSVSWYQQTPGQGLQFLFEYFSETQRNKGNFPGRFSGRQFSNSRSEMNVSTLELGDSALYLCASSFLSYEQYFGPGTRLTVT.

The rearrangement links TRBV7-7 to TRBJ2-3; weak D call: TRBD1 (7 bases). Germline CDR1 and CDR2: SSHAT and FNYEAQ (reference sequence). The CDR3 runs 16 residues. V was clipped by 5 bases and J by 4 bases, with 19 bases between them. CDR3: CASSPGGPGWSDTQYF. CDR3 sequence (DNA): TGTGCCAGCAGCCCAGGGGGGCCAGGGTGGTCAGATACGCAGTATTTT.

J is TRBJ2-5 and V is TRBV30, with D uncertain. Germline CDR1 is GTSNPN and CDR2 is SVGIG (reference sequence). This CDR3 comprises 13 residues. The V end lost 0 bases, the J end lost 1 base, and 6 bases lay between the germline ends. The DNA of the CDR3 is TGTGCCTGGAGTGTTAACTCCCAAGAGACCCAGTACTTC. Translation gives CAWSVNSQETQYF.

V and J are TRBV9 and TRBJ1-5, with D unresolved. Trimming cost V 0 bases and J 3 bases, with 16 bases left between them. This CDR3 is built from 17 residues. Germline CDR1 reads SGDLS; CDR2 reads YYNGEE. The CDR3 loop is CASSVVRLGRVNQPQHF. CDR3 DNA: TGTGCCAGCAGCGTAGTGCGCCTTGGGCGGGTCAATCAGCCCCAGCATTTT.

The CDR3 reads CASSVELRGVNEQFF. In DNA, the CDR3 is TGTGCCAGCAGCGTAGAGTTGCGGGGGGTTAATGAGCAGTTCTTC. The rearrangement joins TRBV9 to TRBJ2-1; 8 nucleotides line up with TRBD2. The CDR3 contains 15 residues. The junction had 6 bases not matched to a gene; V was cut back by 0 bases and J by 7 bases. Germline V gene data show CDR1 as SGDLS and CDR2 as YYNGEE. The full variable domain, in which reference TRBV9 and TRBJ2-1 provide the parts outside the CDR3, is DSGVTQTPKHLITATGQRVTLRCSPRSGDLSVYWYQQSLDQGLQFLIQYYNGEERAKGNILERFSAQQFPDLHSELNLSSLELGDSALYFCASSVELRGVNEQFFGPGTRLTVL.

The chain employs TRBV29-1 and TRBJ2-2; 9 nucleotides line up with TRBD2. The CDR3 contains 14 residues. The ends lost 5 bases at V and 7 bases at J; junction bases unmatched: 8. Germline loops: CDR1 SQVTM, CDR2 ANQGSEA. In nucleotides, the CDR3 is TGCAGCGTTACCCCTAGCGGGGTGGGCGGGGAGCTGTTTTTT. This encodes CSVTPSGVGGELFF.

This clone was observed once. The rearrangement uses TRBV6-2 or TRBV6-3 and TRBJ1-2, with TRBD1 as a possible D gene (5 bases). The CDR3 is 15 amino acids. The V gene lost 0 bases and the J gene lost 7 bases, with 15 bases spanning the gap. Germline V gene lookup returns CDR1 MNHEY and CDR2 SVGEGT. The CDR3 coding sequence is TGTGCCAGCAGTTACTCTGCAGGGTGGATAAGTGGCTACACCTTC. This translates into CASSYSAGWISGYTF.

The chain joins TRBV6-5 to TRBJ2-3, with D perhaps matching TRBD2 (6 bases). CDR1 is MNHEY and CDR2 is SVGAGI in the germline V gene. The germline V and J ends were trimmed by 7 bases and 0 bases, with 11 bases remaining between them. CDR3 size: 14 residues. As DNA, the CDR3 is TGTGCCAGCACGACGGGGGTGAGCACAGATACGCAGTATTTT. It codes for CASTTGVSTDTQYF.

The rearrangement joins TRBV28 to TRBJ1-1; the D gene is possibly TRBD1 (5 bases). Germline CDR1 MDHEN, CDR2 SYDVKM. This CDR3 comprises 13 residues. V dropped 10 bases and J dropped 3 bases, with 15 bases sitting between them. The CDR3 spells CAIRGTAHTEAFF. The DNA for the CDR3 is TGTGCCATCAGAGGGACTGCACACACTGAAGCTTTCTTT.

The V gene is TRBV5-4, the J gene TRBJ2-5; TRBD2 aligns across 8 bases. The V gene's germline CDR1 is SGHNT and CDR2 YYREEE (reference sequence). V lost 2 bases and J lost 1; bases outside the gene matches: 7. This CDR3 contains 16 residues. CDR3 residues: CASSFGPAGAQETQYF. The DNA of the CDR3 is TGTGCCAGCAGCTTTGGGCCAGCGGGGGCCCAAGAGACCCAGTACTTC.

The gene calls are TRBV7-8 and TRBJ2-1, with TRBD2 matching 12 bases. The CDR3 runs 15 residues. Germline loops: CDR1 SGHVS, CDR2 FQNEAQ. Unmatched junction bases numbered 6, after V lost 5 bases and J lost 7 bases. The CDR3 DNA reads TGTGCCAGCAGCGATGCGACTAGCGGGGGAAATGAGCAGTTCTTC. It codes for CASSDATSGGNEQFF.

The J gene is TRBJ2-7, the V gene TRBV27; no definite D call. The CDR3 loop spans 16 amino acids. The germline CDR1 and CDR2 sequences are MNHEY and SMNVEV (reference sequence). V shed 2 bases and J shed 0 bases, with 14 bases lying between them. Here the CDR3 DNA reads TGTGCCAGCAGTTTAGATGTCGGGTCTCTCTCCTACGAGCAGTACTTC. Its protein is CASSLDVGSLSYEQYF.

J is TRBJ1-2 and V is TRBV11-2, with unresolved D. CDR3 size: 13 residues. Germline assignment: CDR1 SGHAT and CDR2 FQNNGV. Trimming took off 1 base at V and 8 bases at J, with 11 bases between the two ends. CDR3 amino acids: CASSLGRSWGYTF. DNA for the CDR3: TGTGCCAGCAGCTTAGGGAGGTCTTGGGGCTACACCTTC.

The genes are TRBV18 and TRBJ2-2; 8 positions match TRBD2. This CDR3 has 17 residues. V lost 3 bases to trimming and J lost 1 base; unmatched junction nucleotides: 7. Germline loops: CDR1 KGHSH, CDR2 LQKENI. The CDR3 loop reads CASSPAGGPQNTGELFF. The CDR3 DNA reads TGTGCCAGCTCACCCGCGGGGGGCCCTCAGAACACCGGGGAGCTGTTTTTT.

The count of this clone is one. The CDR3 bases are TGTGCCAGCAGCACCCTTGAAGGGGGGGGGCCTAAGGCTGGCTACACCTTC. Translation: CASSTLEGGGPKAGYTF. This sequence joins TRBV21-1 and TRBJ1-2. TRBV21-1 is an annotated pseudogene. CDR3 length: 17 residues.

The V gene is TRBV27, the J gene TRBJ2-5; D possibly corresponds to TRBD1 (5 bases). Looked up from germline, CDR1 is MNHEY and CDR2 is SMNVEV (reference sequence). This CDR3 contains 14 residues. V lost 4 bases and J 4 bases, leaving 13 bases between the germline ends. CDR3 nucleotides: TGTGCCAGCAGTTCCCCCGGACATGCAGAGACCCAGTACTTC. Protein: CASSSPGHAETQYF.

This chain uses TRBV6-5 with TRBJ1-2, with D unresolved. The CDR3 runs to 13 residues. CDR1 MNHEY and CDR2 SVGAGI come from the germline V gene. The V and J ends lost 8 bases and 3 bases respectively, with 13 bases between them. The CDR3 sequence: CASRVRSDYGYTF. The CDR3 DNA reads as TGTGCCAGCCGCGTAAGGAGTGACTATGGCTACACCTTC.

The rearrangement joins TRBV28 to TRBJ1-4, with 10 bases fitting TRBD1. Trimming cost V 5 bases and J 1 base; bases outside gene matches: 13. The CDR3 is 19 residues long. Germline CDR1 and CDR2: MDHEN and SYDVKM. The CDR3 DNA follows: TGTGCCAGCAGTCTAACCGCGGACAGGGGGTCGGTAACTAATGAAAAACTGTTTTTT. The encoded protein is CASSLTADRGSVTNEKLFF. Combining the CDR3 with reference TRBV28 and TRBJ1-4 gives the whole variable domain DVKVTQSSRYLVKRTGEKVFLECVQDMDHENMFWYRQDPGLGLRLIYFSYDVKMKEKGDIPEGYSVSREKKERFSLILESASTNQTSMYLCASSLTADRGSVTNEKLFFGSGTQLSVL.

The V call is TRBV29-1, the J call TRBJ2-3, with 9 nucleotides matching TRBD2. Germline V lookup: CDR1 SQVTM, CDR2 ANQGSEA. The length of the CDR3 is 13 residues. V lost 6 bases and J lost 4; bases outside the gene matches: 5. The CDR3 DNA sequence: TGCAGCGTAGCGGGGGGCAGGGCAGATACGCAGTATTTT. Amino acid sequence: CSVAGGRADTQYF.

The V gene is TRBV2, the J gene TRBJ1-4, with a weak D call TRBD1 (5 bases). CDR3 length equals 13 residues. Germline V CDR1 and CDR2: SNHLY, FYNNEI. CDR3 region: CTWGGPTNEKLFF. The DNA of the CDR3 is TGTACTTGGGGGGGACCAACTAATGAAAAACTGTTTTTT.

The rearrangement joins TRBV3-1 (or the pseudogene TRBV3-2) to TRBJ2-7, with 7 bases aligning to TRBD2. CDR1 and CDR2 from the germline V gene are LGHDT and YNNKEL (reference sequence). The CDR3 totals 13 residues. V lost 4 bases and J lost 1; bases outside the gene matches: 1. The DNA of the CDR3 is TGTGCCAGCAGCCGCGGGGGATCCTACGAGCAGTACTTC. The encoded protein is CASSRGGSYEQYF.